Each of the 13 T cell receptor beta chains below was sequenced from the same sample in a study of blood T cell repertoires in COVID-19. The data were produced by immunoSEQ multiplex PCR, yet TCRdb's version contains in-frame clones alone and is incomplete. The sample consists of some 140,000 clones, approximately 84% of them appearing once. Sequencing was performed on peripheral blood. These receptors all come from a man aged 60 to 75 with acute or convalescent COVID-19.

The chain is built from TRBV5-1 and TRBJ2-3, with 12 bases matching TRBD2. The length of the CDR3 is 17 residues. The V segment lost 3 bases and the J segment 6 bases; nucleotides outside the gene matches: 11. Germline lookup yields CDR1 SGHRS and CDR2 YFSETQ. The CDR3 loop is CASSSLAGGLGLDTQYF. The CDR3 coding sequence is TGCGCCAGCAGCTCTCTAGCGGGGGGGCTTGGTCTTGATACGCAGTATTTT.

The genes are TRBV18 and TRBJ1-5; D may be TRBD1 (6 bases). The V gene's germline CDR1 is KGHSH and CDR2 LQKENI. V lost 3 bases to trimming and J lost 6 bases, with 12 bases between them. This CDR3 is built from 14 residues. For the CDR3, the DNA is TGTGCCAGCTCACCGTCGGGGGGCGTTCAGCCCCAGCATTTT. Its translation is CASSPSGGVQPQHF.

This chain uses TRBV19 with TRBJ2-5; D is unclear. The ends were cut back, 4 bases at V and 1 base at J, with 10 bases in the middle. The CDR3 is 14 amino acids. The germline CDR1 and CDR2 sequences are LNHDA and SQIVND (reference sequence). CDR3 nucleotides: TGTGCCAGTAGTAATGGGCAGACCCAAGAGACCCAGTACTTC. It specifies CASSNGQTQETQYF. Filled out from reference TRBV19 and TRBJ2-5, the complete variable domain reads DGGITQSPKYLFRKEGQNVTLSCEQNLNHDAMYWYRQDPGQGLRLIYYSQIVNDFQKGDIAEGYSVSREKKESFPLTVTSAQKNPTAFYLCASSNGQTQETQYFGPGTRLLVL.

This CDR3 reads CASGTSAPGEQFF. The DNA of the CDR3 is TGTGCCAGCGGGACTAGCGCTCCGGGGGAGCAGTTCTTC. The rearrangement joins TRBV10-3 to TRBJ2-1; 10 bases map to TRBD2. Trimming at V came to 10 bases and at J to 10 bases, leaving 10 bases not matched to a gene. CDR3 size: 13 residues. CDR1 ENHRY and CDR2 SYGVKD come from the germline V gene.

V usage is TRBV3-1 (or the pseudogene TRBV3-2) and J usage is TRBJ1-3; D gene unclear. The V gene lost 4 bases and the J gene lost 3 bases, with 7 bases spanning the gap. In germline, CDR1 is LGHDT, CDR2 YNNKEL (reference sequence). There are 13 residues in the CDR3. CDR3: CASSPGIGNTIYF. CDR3 DNA sequence: TGTGCCAGCAGCCCGGGGATTGGAAACACCATATATTTT.

The gene calls are TRBV30 and TRBJ1-1, with D possibly TRBD1 on 5 matching bases. The ends were cut back, 2 bases at V and 1 base at J, with 11 bases in the middle. The CDR3 consists of 14 residues. Germline V gene data show CDR1 as GTSNPN and CDR2 as SVGIG (reference sequence). CDR3 bases: TGTGCCTGGAGTCCAGGGCTATCGAACACTGAAGCTTTCTTT. Translated, it gives CAWSPGLSNTEAFF.

This sequence joins TRBV28 and TRBJ1-1, with 8 bases lining up with TRBD1. With 6 bases clipped from V and 4 bases from J, the junction kept 4 bases outside the gene matches. The CDR3 spans 13 residues. From germline, CDR1 is MDHEN and CDR2 SYDVKM. CDR3 DNA sequence: TGTGCCAGCAGGACAACAGGGGGCACTGAAGCTTTCTTT. This gives the protein CASRTTGGTEAFF.

The J gene is TRBJ1-5, the V gene TRBV29-1, with a weak D call TRBD1 (5 bases). The CDR3 length is 13 residues. V was clipped by 6 bases and J by 9 bases, with 18 bases between them. Germline V gene data show CDR1 as SQVTM and CDR2 as ANQGSEA. The CDR3 DNA is TGCAGCGTGATTCTTCCAGGGCGGAGGCCCCAGCATTTT. Translation gives CSVILPGRRPQHF.

This clone occurred a few times. The chain recombines TRBV4-1 with TRBJ1-2; 9 bases are a match to TRBD1. The CDR3 runs to 14 residues. V shed 7 bases, J shed 6 bases, and the junction held 9 bases outside the gene matches. CDR1 is MGHRA and CDR2 is YSYEKL in the germline V gene. The CDR3 DNA is TGCGCCAGCACCCCGGGACAGGGTTATCATGGCTACACCTTC. Amino acid sequence: CASTPGQGYHGYTF.

The CDR3 protein is CASSLNQQTSNEKLFF. Here the CDR3 DNA reads TGCGCCAGCAGCTTGAATCAACAGACCTCTAATGAAAAACTGTTTTTT. This chain links TRBV5-1 with TRBJ1-4; no definite D call. The germline V and J ends were trimmed by 1 base and 3 bases, with 13 bases remaining between them. CDR1 and CDR2 from the germline V gene are SGHRS and YFSETQ. CDR3 length equals 16 residues.

V is TRBV5-1 and J is TRBJ1-1, with TRBD1 identical over 9 bases. Germline V lookup: CDR1 SGHRS, CDR2 YFSETQ. This CDR3 is built from 15 residues. V shed 4 bases and J 4 bases; nucleotides not matched to a gene: 8. The CDR3 DNA sequence: TGCGCCAGCAGCCTAAGGACAGGGGAGGGCACTGAAGCTTTCTTT. Amino acid sequence: CASSLRTGEGTEAFF.

The chain recombines TRBV19 with TRBJ1-5; TRBD1 agrees at 8 bases. The V gene end was trimmed by 5 bases and the J gene end by 6 bases; junction bases not matched to a gene: 9. This CDR3 has 15 residues. Germline CDR1 LNHDA, CDR2 SQIVND (reference sequence). This CDR3 reads CASSGTGGAIQPQHF. CDR3 coding DNA: TGTGCCAGTAGTGGCACAGGGGGTGCGATTCAGCCCCAGCATTTT.

This sequence joins TRBV5-1 and TRBJ1-2; tentative D call: TRBD1 (6 bases). In germline, CDR1 is SGHRS, CDR2 YFSETQ. The V gene lost 0 bases and the J gene lost 7 bases, with 10 bases spanning the gap. The CDR3 is made up of 13 amino acids. CDR3 bases: TGCGCCAGCAGCTTGGGGCAGGGGTTTGGCTACACCTTC. It codes for CASSLGQGFGYTF.